This TCR beta chain was recovered during a study of T-cell reconstitution after alpha-beta-depleted transplantation in children. Study-wide findings and caveats: One year after transplant, T-cell counts and diversity came mostly from newly produced T cells.

Regarding this clonotype: Its antigen is still unknown.

Unique molecular identifiers were used to barcode this TCRbeta library. One entry per CDR3 protein results from TCRdb running MiXCR on the PCR reads. The table lists around 94,000 distinct CDR3 sequences, 5% to 6% of them singletons. From germline, CDR1 is SGHRS and CDR2 YFSETQ. Trimming took 0 bases from V and 9 from J, leaving 24 bases between them. This CDR3 is 17 amino acids long. The TCR sequence derives from a female patient aged 2 to 10 who had a stem cell transplant for Fanconi anemia, so the T cells may come from the graft donor. The material was PBMCs, mostly from graft donor cells, obtained 60 days after TCRalphabeta/CD19-depleted stem cell transplant. The chain has TRBV5-1 and TRBJ2-5; TRBD1 might be the D (6 bases). The CDR3 nucleotides are TGCGCCAGCAGCTTGGAAATATCAGGGGTCCCCGTATGGGCCCAGTACTTC. Translation: CASSLEISGVPVWAQYF. Full variable domain (missing parts from reference TRBV5-1 and TRBJ2-5): KAGVTQTPRYLIKTRGQQVTLSCSPISGHRSVSWYQQTPGQGLQFLFEYFSETQRNKGNFPGRFSGRQFSNSRSEMNVSTLELGDSALYLCASSLEISGVPVWAQYFGPGTRLLVL.